The 10 T cell receptor beta chains below all came from one sample that was sequenced in a study of T cell changes during pregnancy in multiple sclerosis. TCRdb's table, derived via immunoSEQ multiplex PCR, lists solely in-frame clones and lacks some. The table lists about 40,000 clones, about 93% of them singletons. Sequencing was performed on CD4+ T cells from peripheral blood mononuclear cells, taken in the third trimester of pregnancy. The receptor source for this set is a female donor with multiple sclerosis, enrolled in a pregnancy study.

The V gene is TRBV7-6, the J gene TRBJ2-3; 7 positions match TRBD2. Germline CDR1 reads SGHVS; CDR2 reads FNYEAQ. Germline trimming cut 5 bases from V and 2 bases from J; bases unmatched to any gene: 10. This CDR3 has 16 residues. The CDR3 region is CASSGLGRGFTDTQYF. Here the CDR3 DNA reads TGTGCCAGCAGCGGGCTCGGGCGGGGGTTCACAGATACGCAGTATTTT.

The V gene is TRBV19, the J gene TRBJ2-3; D is unresolved. V was cut by 7 bases and J by 2 bases, with 13 bases left in between. The length of the CDR3 is 14 residues. Germline CDR1 is LNHDA and CDR2 is SQIVND (reference sequence). CDR3 amino acids: CASKIDFLTDTQYF. CDR3 DNA sequence: TGTGCCAGTAAAATAGACTTTCTCACAGATACGCAGTATTTT.

The gene calls are TRBV6-5 and TRBJ2-1, with D unresolved. The CDR3 spans 13 residues. CDR1 is MNHEY, CDR2 SVGAGI, per germline. Trimming took 0 bases from V and 4 from J, leaving 4 bases between them. CDR3 protein: CASSYSSYNEQFF. CDR3 DNA sequence: TGTGCCAGCAGTTACTCCAGTTACAATGAGCAGTTCTTC.

This clone was counted a single time. The rearrangement joins TRBV5-4 to TRBJ2-5, with 9 bases aligning to TRBD2. Germline CDR1 and CDR2: SGHNT and YYREEE (reference sequence). V trimming: 3 bases; J trimming: 2 bases; junction bases outside the gene matches: 5. This CDR3 comprises 15 residues. The CDR3 region is CASSSNSGRQETQYF. As DNA, the CDR3 is TGTGCCAGCAGCTCTAATAGCGGGAGACAAGAGACCCAGTACTTC.

This clone was seen once. The chain carries TRBV6-4 and TRBJ2-2; TRBD1 matches 7 bases. The CDR3 contains 17 residues. J was trimmed by 0 bases and V by 3 bases; bases with no gene match: 7. The V gene's germline CDR1 is MRHNA and CDR2 SNTAGT. The CDR3 spells CASSEFQGVANTGELFF. CDR3 sequence (DNA): TGTGCCAGCAGTGAATTCCAGGGGGTAGCGAACACCGGGGAGCTGTTTTTT.

The J gene is TRBJ1-1, the V gene TRBV19; D is ambiguous. Germline CDR1 is LNHDA and CDR2 is SQIVND (reference sequence). The CDR3 has 14 amino acids. V lost 3 bases, J lost 0 bases, and 8 bases lay in between. This CDR3 is CASSIDTVNTEAFF. The CDR3 region has the DNA TGTGCCAGTAGTATCGACACCGTGAACACTGAAGCTTTCTTT.

The J gene is TRBJ2-7, the V gene TRBV2; D not resolved. The germline gives CDR1 SNHLY, CDR2 FYNNEI. The CDR3 extends over 12 amino acids. Trimming removed 4 bases at V and 8 bases at J, with 12 bases between. In DNA, the CDR3 is TGTGCCAGCAGTGGGCAGGCCCCTAAGCAGTACTTC. Amino acid sequence: CASSGQAPKQYF.

The chain combines TRBV5-1 with TRBJ2-3, with TRBD1 identical over 7 bases. From germline, CDR1 is SGHRS and CDR2 YFSETQ. CDR3 length: 15 amino acids. V lost 5 bases and J lost 2; bases outside the gene matches: 8. CDR3 region: CASSNPTGLTDTQYF. DNA of the CDR3: TGCGCCAGCAGTAACCCGACAGGGCTCACAGATACGCAGTATTTT. Full variable domain (outside the CDR3, taken from reference TRBV5-1 and TRBJ2-3): KAGVTQTPRYLIKTRGQQVTLSCSPISGHRSVSWYQQTPGQGLQFLFEYFSETQRNKGNFPGRFSGRQFSNSRSEMNVSTLELGDSALYLCASSNPTGLTDTQYFGPGTRLTVL.

The chain employs TRBV6-5 and TRBJ1-2; 9 nucleotides match TRBD1. The length of the CDR3 is 16 residues. The trim removed 0 bases at V and 7 bases at J, leaving 9 bases unmatched. Germline CDR1 MNHEY, CDR2 SVGAGI. CDR3 loop: CASSYSAGTGYSGYTF. The CDR3 bases are TGTGCCAGCAGTTACTCGGCTGGGACAGGGTATTCTGGCTACACCTTC.

J is TRBJ1-1 and V is TRBV18, with D possibly matching TRBD1 (6 bases). Germline CDR1 KGHSH, CDR2 LQKENI. The CDR3 covers 14 residues. The germline V and J ends were trimmed by 3 bases and 5 bases, with 13 bases remaining between them. CDR3 sequence reads: CASSPNRVDTEAFF. CDR3 DNA sequence: TGTGCCAGCTCACCGAACAGGGTCGATACTGAAGCTTTCTTT.